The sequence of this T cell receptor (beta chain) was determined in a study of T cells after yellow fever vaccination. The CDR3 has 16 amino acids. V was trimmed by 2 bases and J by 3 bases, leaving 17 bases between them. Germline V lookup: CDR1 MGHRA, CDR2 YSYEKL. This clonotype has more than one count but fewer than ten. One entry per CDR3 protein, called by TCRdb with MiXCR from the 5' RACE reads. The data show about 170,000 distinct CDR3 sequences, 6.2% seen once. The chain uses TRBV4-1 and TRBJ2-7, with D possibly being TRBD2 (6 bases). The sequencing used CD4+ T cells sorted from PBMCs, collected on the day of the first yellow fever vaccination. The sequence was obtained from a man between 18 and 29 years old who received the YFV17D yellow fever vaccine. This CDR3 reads CASSQIYVAGNYEQYF. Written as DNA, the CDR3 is TGCGCCAGCAGCCAAATCTATGTGGCGGGGAACTACGAGCAGTACTTC.